The TCR beta chain under discussion was sequenced for a study of CD8 T cells in Susac syndrome. RNA, at roughly 0.45 to 1 ug, was reverse transcribed with random hexamers. TCRdb ran MiXCR on the immunoSEQ multiplex PCR reads and lists one entry per CDR3 protein. The table has roughly 140,000 distinct CDR3 sequences, around 95% seen once. The CDR3 extends over 15 amino acids. V trimming: 3 bases; J trimming: 2 bases; junction bases outside the gene matches: 3. Germline V lookup: CDR1 KGHSH, CDR2 LQKENI. The rearrangement links TRBV18 to TRBJ1-5, with 8 bases matching TRBD1. The sequenced sample consisted of CD4+ T cells from PBMCs. The TCR originated in a human donor with Susac syndrome. CDR3 in amino acids: CASSPGTGGNQPQHF. For the CDR3, the DNA is TGTGCCAGCTCACCGGGGACAGGCGGCAATCAGCCCCAGCATTTT.